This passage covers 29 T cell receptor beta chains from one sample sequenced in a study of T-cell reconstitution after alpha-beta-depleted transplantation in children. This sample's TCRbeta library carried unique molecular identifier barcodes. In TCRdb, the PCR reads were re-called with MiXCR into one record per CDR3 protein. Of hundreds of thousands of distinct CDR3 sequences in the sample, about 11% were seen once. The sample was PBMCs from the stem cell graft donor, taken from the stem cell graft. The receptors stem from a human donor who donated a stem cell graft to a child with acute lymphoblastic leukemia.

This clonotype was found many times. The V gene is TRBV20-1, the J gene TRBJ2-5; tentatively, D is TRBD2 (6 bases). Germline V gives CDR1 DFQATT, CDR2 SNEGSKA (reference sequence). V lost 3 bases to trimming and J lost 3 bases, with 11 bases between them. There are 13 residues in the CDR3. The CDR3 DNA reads TGCAGTGCTAGTCGGCCGGGGGAAGAGACCCAGTACTTC. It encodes CSASRPGEETQYF.

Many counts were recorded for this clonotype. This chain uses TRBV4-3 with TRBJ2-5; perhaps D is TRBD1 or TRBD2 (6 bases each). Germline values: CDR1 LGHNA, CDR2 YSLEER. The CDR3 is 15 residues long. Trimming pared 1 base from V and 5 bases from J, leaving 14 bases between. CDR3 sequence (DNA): TGCGCCAGCAGCCAAGCTCGGGGGCCTAGGGAGACCCAGTACTTC. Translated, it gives CASSQARGPRETQYF.

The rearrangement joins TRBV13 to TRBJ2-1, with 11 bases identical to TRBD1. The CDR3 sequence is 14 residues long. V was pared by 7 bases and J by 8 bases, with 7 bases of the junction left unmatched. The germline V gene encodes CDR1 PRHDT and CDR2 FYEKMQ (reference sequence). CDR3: CASIRTGGLDEQFF. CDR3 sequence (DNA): TGTGCCAGCATCCGGACAGGGGGCTTGGATGAGCAGTTCTTC.

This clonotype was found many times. CDR3 nucleotides: TGTGCCAGCAGCCTTAGGAGGGTAAACGAGCAGTACTTC. Its protein product is CASSLRRVNEQYF. V is TRBV12-3 or TRBV12-4 and J is TRBJ2-7; D may be TRBD2 (6 bases). V dropped 6 bases and J dropped 5 bases, with 14 bases sitting between them. CDR3 length: 13 amino acids.

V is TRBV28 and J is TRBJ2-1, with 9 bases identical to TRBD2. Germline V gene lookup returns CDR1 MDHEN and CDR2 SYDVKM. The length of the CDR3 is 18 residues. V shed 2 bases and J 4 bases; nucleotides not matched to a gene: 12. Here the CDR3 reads CASSLIPSGVRIYNEQFF. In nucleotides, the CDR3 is TGTGCCAGCAGTTTAATTCCTAGCGGGGTAAGGATATACAATGAGCAGTTCTTC.

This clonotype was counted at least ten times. CDR3 residues: CSARTPAGGTDTQYF. The CDR3 DNA is TGCAGTGCTAGAACCCCGGCCGGCGGCACAGATACGCAGTATTTT. The chain uses TRBV20-1 and TRBJ2-3; no clear D. This CDR3 has 15 amino acids. V was clipped by 2 bases and J by 1 base, with 13 bases between them. The V gene's germline CDR1 is DFQATT and CDR2 SNEGSKA (reference sequence).

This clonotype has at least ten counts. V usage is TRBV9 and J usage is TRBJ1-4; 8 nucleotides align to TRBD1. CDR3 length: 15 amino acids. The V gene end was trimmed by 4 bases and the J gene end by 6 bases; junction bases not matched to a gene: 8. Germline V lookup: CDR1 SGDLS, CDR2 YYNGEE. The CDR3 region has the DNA TGTGCCAGCAGCTCACGACAGGGGCGGGATGAAAAACTGTTTTTT. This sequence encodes CASSSRQGRDEKLFF.

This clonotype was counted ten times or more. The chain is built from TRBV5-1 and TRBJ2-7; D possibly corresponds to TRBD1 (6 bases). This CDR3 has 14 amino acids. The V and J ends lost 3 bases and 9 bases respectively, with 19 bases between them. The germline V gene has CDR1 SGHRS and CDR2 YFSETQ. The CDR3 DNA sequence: TGCGCCAGCAGCTCGGTCGTGGGGGCGCCAGGGCAGTACTTC. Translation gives CASSSVVGAPGQYF. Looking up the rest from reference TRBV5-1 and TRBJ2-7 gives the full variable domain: KAGVTQTPRYLIKTRGQQVTLSCSPISGHRSVSWYQQTPGQGLQFLFEYFSETQRNKGNFPGRFSGRQFSNSRSEMNVSTLELGDSALYLCASSSVVGAPGQYFGPGTRLTVT.

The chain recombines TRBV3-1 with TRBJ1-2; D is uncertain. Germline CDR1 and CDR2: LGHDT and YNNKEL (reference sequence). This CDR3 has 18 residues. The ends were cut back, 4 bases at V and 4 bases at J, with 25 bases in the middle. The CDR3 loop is CASSLPYPDPSSGYGYTF. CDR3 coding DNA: TGTGCCAGCAGCCTCCCATATCCGGATCCTTCGAGTGGCTATGGCTACACCTTC.

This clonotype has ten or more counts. The CDR3 nucleotides read TGTGCCAGCAGCTTAGTGATAGCGGGAGGGCCGCGGACGCAGTATTTT. Its protein is CASSLVIAGGPRTQYF. The rearrangement links TRBV7-9 to TRBJ2-3, with 11 bases lining up with TRBD2. The CDR3 covers 16 residues. In germline, CDR1 is SEHNR, CDR2 FQNEAQ (reference sequence). The V segment lost 1 base and the J segment 9 bases; nucleotides outside the gene matches: 9.

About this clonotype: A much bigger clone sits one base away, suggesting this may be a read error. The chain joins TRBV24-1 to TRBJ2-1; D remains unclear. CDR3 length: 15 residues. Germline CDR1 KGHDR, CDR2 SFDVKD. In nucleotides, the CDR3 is TGTGCCACCAGTGATCTATCAAGCTCCTACAATGAGGAGTTCTTC. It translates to CATSDLSSSYNEEFF.

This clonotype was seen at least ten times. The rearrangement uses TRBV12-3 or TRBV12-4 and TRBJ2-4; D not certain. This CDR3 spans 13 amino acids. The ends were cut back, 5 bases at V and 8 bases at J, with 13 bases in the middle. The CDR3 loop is CASSPGLTYIQYF. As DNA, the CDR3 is TGTGCCAGCAGTCCGGGCCTCACCTACATTCAGTACTTC.

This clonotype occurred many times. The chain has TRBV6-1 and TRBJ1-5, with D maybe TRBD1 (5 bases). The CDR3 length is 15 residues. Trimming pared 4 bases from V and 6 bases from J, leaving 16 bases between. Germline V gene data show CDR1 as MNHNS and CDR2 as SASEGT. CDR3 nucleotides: TGTGCCAGCAGTGGGACCTACGGGACGAGTCAGCCCCAGCATTTT. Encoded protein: CASSGTYGTSQPQHF.

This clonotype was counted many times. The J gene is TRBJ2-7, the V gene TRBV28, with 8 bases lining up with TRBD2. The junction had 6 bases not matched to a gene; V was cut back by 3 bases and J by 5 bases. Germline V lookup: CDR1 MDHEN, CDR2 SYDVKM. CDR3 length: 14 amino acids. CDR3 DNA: TGTGCCAGCAGTTTGACGGGAGGGCCAAACGAGCAGTACTTC. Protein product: CASSLTGGPNEQYF.

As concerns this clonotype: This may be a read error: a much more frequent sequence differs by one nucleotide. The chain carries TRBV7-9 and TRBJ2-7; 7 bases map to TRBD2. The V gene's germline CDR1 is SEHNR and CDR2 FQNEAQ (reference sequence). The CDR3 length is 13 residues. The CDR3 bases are TGTGCCACCAGCTTAACTAGCGTCGACGAGCAGTACTTC. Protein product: CATSLTSVDEQYF.

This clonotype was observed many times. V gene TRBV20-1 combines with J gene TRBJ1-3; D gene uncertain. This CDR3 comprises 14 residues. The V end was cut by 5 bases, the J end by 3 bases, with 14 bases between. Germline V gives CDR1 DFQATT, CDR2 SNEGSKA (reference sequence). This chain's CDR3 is CSAPDLRLGNTIYF. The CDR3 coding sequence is TGCAGTGCTCCGGACCTTAGACTTGGAAACACCATATATTTT.

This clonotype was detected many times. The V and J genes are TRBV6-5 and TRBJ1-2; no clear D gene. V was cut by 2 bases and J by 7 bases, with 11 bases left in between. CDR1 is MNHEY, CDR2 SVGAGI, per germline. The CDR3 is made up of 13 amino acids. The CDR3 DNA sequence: TGTGCCAGCAGTTACCGCGGGTTTGGTGGCTACACCTTC. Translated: CASSYRGFGGYTF.

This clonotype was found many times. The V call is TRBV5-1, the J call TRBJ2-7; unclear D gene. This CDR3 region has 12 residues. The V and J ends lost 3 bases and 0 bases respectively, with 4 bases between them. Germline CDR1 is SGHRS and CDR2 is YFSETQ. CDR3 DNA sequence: TGCGCCAGCAGCTCCCTCTCCTACGAGCAGTACTTC. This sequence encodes CASSSLSYEQYF. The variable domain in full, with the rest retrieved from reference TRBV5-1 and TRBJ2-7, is KAGVTQTPRYLIKTRGQQVTLSCSPISGHRSVSWYQQTPGQGLQFLFEYFSETQRNKGNFPGRFSGRQFSNSRSEMNVSTLELGDSALYLCASSSLSYEQYFGPGTRLTVT.

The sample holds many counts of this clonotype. The CDR3 region has the DNA TGCAGTGCTCCGGACAGTTCCTATAATTCACCCCTCCACTTT. Its translation: CSAPDSSYNSPLHF. V is TRBV20-1 and J is TRBJ1-6; D might be TRBD1 (6 bases). The CDR3 sequence is 14 residues long. Germline CDR1 is DFQATT and CDR2 is SNEGSKA (reference sequence). V dropped 5 bases and J dropped 1 base, with 9 bases sitting between them.

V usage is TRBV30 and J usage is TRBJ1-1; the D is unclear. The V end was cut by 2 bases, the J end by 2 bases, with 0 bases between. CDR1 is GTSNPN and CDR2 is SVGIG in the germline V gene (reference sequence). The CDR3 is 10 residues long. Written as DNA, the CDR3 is TGTGCCTGGAGTAACACTGAAGCTTTCTTT. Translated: CAWSNTEAFF.

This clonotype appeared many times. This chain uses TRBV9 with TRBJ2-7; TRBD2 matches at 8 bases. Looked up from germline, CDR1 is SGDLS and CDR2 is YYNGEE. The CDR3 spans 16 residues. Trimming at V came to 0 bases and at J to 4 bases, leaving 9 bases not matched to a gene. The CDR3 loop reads CASSVGGSGRTYEQYF. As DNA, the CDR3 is TGTGCCAGCAGCGTAGGGGGGAGCGGGAGAACGTACGAGCAGTACTTC. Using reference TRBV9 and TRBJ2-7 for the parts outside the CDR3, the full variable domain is DSGVTQTPKHLITATGQRVTLRCSPRSGDLSVYWYQQSLDQGLQFLIQYYNGEERAKGNILERFSAQQFPDLHSELNLSSLELGDSALYFCASSVGGSGRTYEQYFGPGTRLTVT.

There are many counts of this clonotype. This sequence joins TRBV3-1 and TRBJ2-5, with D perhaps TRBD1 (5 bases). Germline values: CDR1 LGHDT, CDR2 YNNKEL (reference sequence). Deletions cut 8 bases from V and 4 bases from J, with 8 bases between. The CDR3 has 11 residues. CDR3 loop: CASGQGETQYF. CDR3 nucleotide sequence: TGTGCCAGCGGGCAGGGAGAGACCCAGTACTTC.

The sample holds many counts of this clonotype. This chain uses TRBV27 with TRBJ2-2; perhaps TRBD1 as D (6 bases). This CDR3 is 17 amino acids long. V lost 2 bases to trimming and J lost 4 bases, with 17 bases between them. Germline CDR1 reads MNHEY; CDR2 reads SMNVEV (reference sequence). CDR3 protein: CASSLPPQGPGTGELFF. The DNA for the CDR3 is TGTGCCAGCAGTTTACCGCCCCAGGGGCCGGGCACCGGGGAGCTGTTTTTT.

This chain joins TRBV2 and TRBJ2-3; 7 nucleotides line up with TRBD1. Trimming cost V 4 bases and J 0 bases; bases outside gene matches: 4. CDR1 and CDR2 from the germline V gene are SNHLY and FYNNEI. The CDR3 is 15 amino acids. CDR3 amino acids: CASSVYRGSTDTQYF. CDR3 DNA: TGTGCCAGCAGTGTTTACAGGGGCAGCACAGATACGCAGTATTTT.

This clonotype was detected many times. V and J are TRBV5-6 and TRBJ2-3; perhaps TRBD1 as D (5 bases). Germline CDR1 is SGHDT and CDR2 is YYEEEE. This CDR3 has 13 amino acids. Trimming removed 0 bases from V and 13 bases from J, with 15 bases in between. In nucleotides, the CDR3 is TGTGCCAGCAGCTTGGACTCGACAGCCCTGGAGTATTTT. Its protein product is CASSLDSTALEYF.

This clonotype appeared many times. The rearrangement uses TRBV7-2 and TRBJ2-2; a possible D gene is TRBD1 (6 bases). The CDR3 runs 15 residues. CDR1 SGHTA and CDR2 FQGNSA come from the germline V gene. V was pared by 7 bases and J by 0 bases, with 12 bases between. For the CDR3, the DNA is TGTGCCAGCATTCTCGGGACATCGAACACCGGGGAGCTGTTTTTT. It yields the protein CASILGTSNTGELFF.

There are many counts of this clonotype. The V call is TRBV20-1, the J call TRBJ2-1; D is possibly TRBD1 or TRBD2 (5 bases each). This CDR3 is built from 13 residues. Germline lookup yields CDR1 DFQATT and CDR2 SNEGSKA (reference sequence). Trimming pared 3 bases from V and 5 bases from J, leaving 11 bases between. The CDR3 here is CSARGDRNNEQFF. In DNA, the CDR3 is TGCAGTGCTAGGGGGGACCGCAACAATGAGCAGTTCTTC.

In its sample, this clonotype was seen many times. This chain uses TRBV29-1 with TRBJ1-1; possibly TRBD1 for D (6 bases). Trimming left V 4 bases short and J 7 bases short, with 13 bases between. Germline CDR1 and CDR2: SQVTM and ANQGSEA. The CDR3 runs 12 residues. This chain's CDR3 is CSVVGQLHEAFF. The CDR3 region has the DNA TGCAGCGTTGTCGGACAGCTTCATGAAGCTTTCTTT. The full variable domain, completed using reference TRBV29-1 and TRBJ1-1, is SAVISQKPSRDICQRGTSLTIQCQVDSQVTMMFWYRQQPGQSLTLIATANQGSEATYESGFVIDKFPISRPNLTFSTLTVSNMSPEDSSIYLCSVVGQLHEAFFGQGTRLTVV.

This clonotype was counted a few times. CDR3 sequence reads: CASSLSAGSSYEQYF. DNA for the CDR3: TGTGCCAGCAGTTTATCCGCAGGGAGCTCCTACGAGCAGTACTTC. V is TRBV12-3 or TRBV12-4 and J is TRBJ2-7; D may correspond to TRBD1 or TRBD2 (5 bases each). This CDR3 spans 15 amino acids. V dropped 2 bases and J dropped 0 bases, with 11 bases sitting between them.